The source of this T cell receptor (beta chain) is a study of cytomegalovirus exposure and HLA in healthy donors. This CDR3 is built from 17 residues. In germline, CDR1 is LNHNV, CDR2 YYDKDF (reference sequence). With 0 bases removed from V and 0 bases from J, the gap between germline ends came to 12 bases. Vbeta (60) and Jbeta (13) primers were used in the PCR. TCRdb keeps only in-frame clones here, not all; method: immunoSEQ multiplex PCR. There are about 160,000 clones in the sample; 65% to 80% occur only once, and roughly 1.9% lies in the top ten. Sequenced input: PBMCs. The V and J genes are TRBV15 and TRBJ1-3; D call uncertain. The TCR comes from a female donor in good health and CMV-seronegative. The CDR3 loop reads CATSRDLPTSSGNTIYF. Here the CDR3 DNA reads TGTGCCACCAGCAGAGATCTCCCCACGAGCTCTGGAAACACCATATATTTT.